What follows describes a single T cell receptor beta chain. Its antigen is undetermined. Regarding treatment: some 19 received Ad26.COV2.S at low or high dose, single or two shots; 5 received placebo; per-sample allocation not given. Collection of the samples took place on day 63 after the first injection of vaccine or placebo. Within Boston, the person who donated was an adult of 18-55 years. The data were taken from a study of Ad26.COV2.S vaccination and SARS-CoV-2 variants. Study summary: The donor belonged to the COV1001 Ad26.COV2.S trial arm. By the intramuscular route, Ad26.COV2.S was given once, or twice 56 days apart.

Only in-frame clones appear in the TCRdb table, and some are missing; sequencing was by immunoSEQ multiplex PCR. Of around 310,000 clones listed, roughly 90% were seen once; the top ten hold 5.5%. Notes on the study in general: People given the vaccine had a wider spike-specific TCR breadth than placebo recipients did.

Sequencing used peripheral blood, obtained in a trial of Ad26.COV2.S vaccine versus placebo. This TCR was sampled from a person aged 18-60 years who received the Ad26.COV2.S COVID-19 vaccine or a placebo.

The CDR3 bases are TGCGCCAGCAGCCAGGAGGTGACAGGGAACTATGGCTACACCTTC. Translating it yields CASSQEVTGNYGYTF. This chain joins TRBV4-3 and TRBJ1-2; 7 nucleotides match TRBD1. V was pared by 3 bases and J by 2 bases, with 6 bases of the junction left unmatched. CDR1 is LGHNA, CDR2 YSLEER, per germline. This CDR3 contains 15 residues.